Each of the 11 T cell receptor beta chains below was sequenced from the same sample in a study of CD8 T cells in ankylosing spondylitis. Study-level results: Made up of about eight highly homologous variants, a TCR beta motif appeared characteristic of ankylosing spondylitis blood.

Each CDR3 protein is one row after TCRdb ran MiXCR on the 5' RACE reads. The sample includes a few hundred thousand distinct CDR3 sequences, around 20% of them seen just once. Their cognate antigens are unknown. Sequenced input: blood, either unsorted or a sorted T cell fraction (not recorded which). These receptors originate from a male donor with ankylosing spondylitis.

The count of this clonotype is one. At one end, the junction sequence differs from germline, possibly due to a read error. In DNA form, the CDR3 reads TGCTGTGCTAGAGATAGAACTATACTTGGCAATCAGCCCCAGCATTTT. Protein: CCARDRTILGNQPQHF. V usage is TRBV20-1 and J usage is TRBJ1-5, with D hard to call. The CDR3 runs to 16 residues. The germline V gene encodes CDR1 DFQATT and CDR2 SNEGSKA (reference sequence).

The rearrangement uses TRBV18 and TRBJ2-3; the D is unclear. CDR1 KGHSH and CDR2 LQKENI come from the germline V gene. V gave up 2 bases and J gave up 6 bases, with 6 bases separating them. This CDR3 contains 12 residues. CDR3 nucleotides: TGTGCCAGCTCACCAGTAGTGGATACGCAGTATTTT. This gives the protein CASSPVVDTQYF.

The chain is built from TRBV5-1 and TRBJ1-1, with D uncertain. The CDR3 is 13 amino acids. The germline V gene has CDR1 SGHRS and CDR2 YFSETQ. Trimming pared 5 bases from V and 1 base from J, leaving 9 bases between. The CDR3 DNA reads as TGCGCCAGCAGTCTCCCTTCGAACACTGAAGCTTTCTTT. Protein: CASSLPSNTEAFF.

The chain uses TRBV5-1 and TRBJ2-7; D perhaps matches TRBD1 (5 bases). The CDR3 extends over 13 amino acids. Germline V gives CDR1 SGHRS, CDR2 YFSETQ. Trimming stripped 7 bases from V and 5 bases from J, with 16 bases between. This chain's CDR3 is CASHQGRMDEQYF. In DNA, the CDR3 is TGCGCCAGCCACCAGGGCCGCATGGACGAGCAGTACTTC.

The chain has TRBV30 and TRBJ1-1; a weak D match, TRBD1 (5 bases). The CDR3 contains 11 residues. CDR1 is GTSNPN and CDR2 is SVGIG in the germline V gene (reference sequence). V gave up 5 bases and J gave up 4 bases, with 8 bases separating them. The DNA of the CDR3 is TGTGCCTGGGGGGGGGGCACTGAAGCTTTCTTT. As protein: CAWGGGTEAFF.

The chain couples TRBV29-1 to TRBJ2-7, with 10 bases aligning to TRBD1. Germline V gene data show CDR1 as SQVTM and CDR2 as ANQGSEA. Losses at the gene ends were 6 bases for V and 2 bases for J; bases not matched to a gene: 7. This CDR3 spans 14 amino acids. The CDR3 is CSVRRGQGPYEQYF. Here the CDR3 DNA reads TGCAGCGTCCGAAGGGGACAGGGGCCCTACGAGCAGTACTTC.

This clonotype was detected only a few times. The V gene is TRBV18, the J gene TRBJ2-7; 9 positions agree with TRBD2. The CDR3 extends over 15 amino acids. CDR1 and CDR2 from the germline V gene are KGHSH and LQKENI. J lost 5 bases, V lost 5 bases, and 10 bases had no gene match. This CDR3 reads CASSDLSGSVDEQYF. Here the CDR3 DNA reads TGTGCCAGCTCAGACCTTAGCGGGAGCGTCGACGAGCAGTACTTC.

This chain links TRBV7-2 with TRBJ2-3; TRBD2 might be the D (5 bases). V dropped 5 bases and J dropped 11 bases, with 17 bases sitting between them. The CDR3 runs to 13 residues. The germline V gene encodes CDR1 SGHTA and CDR2 FQGNSA. CDR3 sequence (DNA): TGTGCCAGCAGCCCCGAGGGCAGCCGGGGGCAGTATTTT. Amino acid sequence: CASSPEGSRGQYF.

A few counts support this clonotype. The chain recombines TRBV10-3 with TRBJ2-7; unclear D gene. CDR3 length: 13 amino acids. CDR1 is ENHRY, CDR2 SYGVKD, per germline. V lost 4 bases, J lost 4 bases, and 11 bases lay in between. The DNA of the CDR3 is TGTGCCATCAGTGGGTTTAGGTCGTACGAGCAGTACTTC. It yields the protein CAISGFRSYEQYF.

The rearrangement joins TRBV15 to TRBJ1-1, with D perhaps TRBD1 (5 bases). In germline, CDR1 is LNHNV, CDR2 YYDKDF (reference sequence). The CDR3 runs 14 residues. Trimming removed 0 bases from V and 10 bases from J, with 15 bases in between. CDR3 protein: CATSRELGGLAAFF. CDR3 bases: TGTGCCACCAGCAGAGAATTGGGGGGTTTGGCAGCTTTCTTT.

The chain has TRBV25-1 and TRBJ2-1; TRBD2 matches at 10 bases. This CDR3 comprises 16 residues. Germline V lookup: CDR1 MGHDK, CDR2 SYGVNS. Unmatched junction bases numbered 5, after V lost 6 bases and J lost 0 bases. CDR3 coding DNA: TGTGCCAGCAGAGGCCCTAGCGGGAGCTCCTACAATGAGCAGTTCTTC. Translating it yields CASRGPSGSSYNEQFF. Using reference TRBV25-1 and TRBJ2-1 for the parts outside the CDR3, the full variable domain is EADIYQTPRYLVIGTGKKITLECSQTMGHDKMYWYQQDPGMELHLIHYSYGVNSTEKGDLSSESTVSRIRTEHFPLTLESARPSHTSQYLCASRGPSGSSYNEQFFGPGTRLTVL.